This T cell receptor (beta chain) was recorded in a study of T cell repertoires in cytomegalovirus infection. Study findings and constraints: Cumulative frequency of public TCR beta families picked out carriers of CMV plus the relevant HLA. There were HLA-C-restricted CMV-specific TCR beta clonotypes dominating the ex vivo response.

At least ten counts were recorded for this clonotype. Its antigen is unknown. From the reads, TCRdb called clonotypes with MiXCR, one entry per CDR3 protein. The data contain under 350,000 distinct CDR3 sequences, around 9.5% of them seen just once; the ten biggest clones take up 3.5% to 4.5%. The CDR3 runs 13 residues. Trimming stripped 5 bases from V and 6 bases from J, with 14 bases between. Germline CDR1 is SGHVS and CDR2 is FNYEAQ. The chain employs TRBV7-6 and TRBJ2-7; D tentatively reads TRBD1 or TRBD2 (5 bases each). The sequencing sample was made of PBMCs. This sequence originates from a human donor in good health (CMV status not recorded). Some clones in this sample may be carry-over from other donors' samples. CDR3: CASSRDGRGEQYF. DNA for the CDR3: TGTGCCAGCAGCCGGGACGGAAGAGGCGAGCAGTACTTC.